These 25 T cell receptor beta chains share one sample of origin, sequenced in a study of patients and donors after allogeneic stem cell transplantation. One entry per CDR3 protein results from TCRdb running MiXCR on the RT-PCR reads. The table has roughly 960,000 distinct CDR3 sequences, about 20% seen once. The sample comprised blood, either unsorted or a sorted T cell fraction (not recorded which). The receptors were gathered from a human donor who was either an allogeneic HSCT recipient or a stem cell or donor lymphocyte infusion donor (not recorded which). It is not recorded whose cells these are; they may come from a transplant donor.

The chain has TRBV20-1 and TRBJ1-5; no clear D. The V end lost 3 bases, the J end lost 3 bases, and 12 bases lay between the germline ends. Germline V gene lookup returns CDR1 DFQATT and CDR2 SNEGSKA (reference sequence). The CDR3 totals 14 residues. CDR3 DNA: TGCAGTGCTAGCTATTCGGGGTCCAATCAGCCCCAGCATTTT. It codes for CSASYSGSNQPQHF.

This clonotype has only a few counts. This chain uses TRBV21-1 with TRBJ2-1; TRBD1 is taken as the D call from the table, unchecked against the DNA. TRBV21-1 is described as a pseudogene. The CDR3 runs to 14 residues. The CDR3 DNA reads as TGTGCCAGCAGCAAAGTGAGGACAGGGGAGCAACAGTTCTTC. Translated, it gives CASSKVRTGEQQFF.

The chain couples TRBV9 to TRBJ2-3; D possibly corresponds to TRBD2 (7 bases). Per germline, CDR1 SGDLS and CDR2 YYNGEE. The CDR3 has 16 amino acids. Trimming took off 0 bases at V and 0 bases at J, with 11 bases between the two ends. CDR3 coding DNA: TGTGCCAGCAGCGTAGAAGGCGGGGGCAGCACAGATACGCAGTATTTT. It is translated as CASSVEGGGSTDTQYF.

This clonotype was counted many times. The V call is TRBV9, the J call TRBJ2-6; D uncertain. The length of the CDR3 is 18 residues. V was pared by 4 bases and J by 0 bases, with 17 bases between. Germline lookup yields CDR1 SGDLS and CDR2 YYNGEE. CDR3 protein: CASSPRSSGYSGANVLTF. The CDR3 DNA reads TGTGCCAGCAGCCCCAGGAGCTCGGGTTACTCTGGGGCCAACGTCCTGACTTTC.

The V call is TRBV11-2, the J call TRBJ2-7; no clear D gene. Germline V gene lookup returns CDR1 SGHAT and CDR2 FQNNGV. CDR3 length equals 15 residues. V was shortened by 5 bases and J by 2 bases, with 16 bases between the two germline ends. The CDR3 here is CASSLSQTKPYEQYF. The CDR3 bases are TGTGCCAGCAGCCTGAGTCAGACAAAGCCCTACGAGCAGTACTTC.

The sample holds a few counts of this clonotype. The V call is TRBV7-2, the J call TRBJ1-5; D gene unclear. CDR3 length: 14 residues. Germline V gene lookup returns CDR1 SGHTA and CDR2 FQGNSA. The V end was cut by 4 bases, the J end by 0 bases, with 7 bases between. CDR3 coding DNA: TGTGCCAGCAGCTACATAAGTAGCAATCAGCCCCAGCATTTT. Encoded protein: CASSYISSNQPQHF.

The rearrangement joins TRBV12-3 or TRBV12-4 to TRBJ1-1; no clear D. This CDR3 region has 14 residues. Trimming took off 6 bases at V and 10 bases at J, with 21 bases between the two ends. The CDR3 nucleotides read TGTGCCAGCAGGCAACAAGCTCGACCGTTTGCAGCTTTCTTT. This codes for CASRQQARPFAAFF.

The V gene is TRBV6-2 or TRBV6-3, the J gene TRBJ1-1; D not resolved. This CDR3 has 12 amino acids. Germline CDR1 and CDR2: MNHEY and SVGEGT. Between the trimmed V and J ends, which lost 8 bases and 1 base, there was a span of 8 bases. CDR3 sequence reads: CASDGQNTEAFF. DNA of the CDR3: TGTGCCAGCGATGGGCAGAACACTGAAGCTTTCTTT.

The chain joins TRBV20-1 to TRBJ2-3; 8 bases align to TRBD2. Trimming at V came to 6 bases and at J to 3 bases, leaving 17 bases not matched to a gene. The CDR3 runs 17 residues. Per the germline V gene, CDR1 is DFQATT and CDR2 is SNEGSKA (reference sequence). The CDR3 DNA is TGCAGTGCCTCCCCCCGCGGGCGGGGGGCCTTAACAGATACGCAGTATTTT. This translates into CSASPRGRGALTDTQYF.

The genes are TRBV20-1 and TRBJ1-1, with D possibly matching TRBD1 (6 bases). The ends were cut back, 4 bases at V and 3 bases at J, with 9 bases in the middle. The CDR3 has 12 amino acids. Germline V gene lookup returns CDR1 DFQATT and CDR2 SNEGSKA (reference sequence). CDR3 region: CSAIQGYTEAFF. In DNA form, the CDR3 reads TGCAGTGCTATACAGGGTTACACTGAAGCTTTCTTT.

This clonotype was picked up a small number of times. CDR3 bases: TGCGCCAGCAGCCAAGAAGGTCTAGCGGAGACCCAGTACTTC. Protein product: CASSQEGLAETQYF. The chain combines TRBV4-1 with TRBJ2-5, with D possibly TRBD2 on 6 matching bases. Germline V lookup: CDR1 MGHRA, CDR2 YSYEKL. The V end was cut by 0 bases, the J end by 5 bases, with 10 bases between. The CDR3 loop spans 14 amino acids.

CDR3 in amino acids: CSVPLGVGTDTQYF. In nucleotides, the CDR3 is TGCAGCGTTCCCCTAGGAGTGGGCACAGATACGCAGTATTTT. This chain joins TRBV29-1 and TRBJ2-3, with D uncertain. V lost 5 bases, J lost 1 base, and 13 bases lay in between. The CDR3 contains 14 residues. Germline V lookup: CDR1 SQVTM, CDR2 ANQGSEA.

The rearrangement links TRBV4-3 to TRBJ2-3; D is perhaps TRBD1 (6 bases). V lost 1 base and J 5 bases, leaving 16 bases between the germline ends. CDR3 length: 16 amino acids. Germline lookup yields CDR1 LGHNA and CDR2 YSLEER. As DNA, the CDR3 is TGCGCCAGCAGCCAAGGGGTCTGGGGGCAAGGAGATACGCAGTATTTT. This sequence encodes CASSQGVWGQGDTQYF.

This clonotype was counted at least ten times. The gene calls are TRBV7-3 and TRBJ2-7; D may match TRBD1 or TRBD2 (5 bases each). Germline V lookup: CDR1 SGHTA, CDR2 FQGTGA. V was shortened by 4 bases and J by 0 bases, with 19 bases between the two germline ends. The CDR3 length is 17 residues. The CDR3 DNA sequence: TGTGCCAGCAGCTCCAAAAATCCCAGGGAGAGCTCCTACGAGCAGTACTTC. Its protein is CASSSKNPRESSYEQYF. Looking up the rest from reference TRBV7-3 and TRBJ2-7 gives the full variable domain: GAGVSQTPSNKVTEKGKYVELRCDPISGHTALYWYRQSLGQGPEFLIYFQGTGAADDSGLPNDRFFAVRPEGSVSTLKIQRTERGDSAVYLCASSSKNPRESSYEQYFGPGTRLTVT.

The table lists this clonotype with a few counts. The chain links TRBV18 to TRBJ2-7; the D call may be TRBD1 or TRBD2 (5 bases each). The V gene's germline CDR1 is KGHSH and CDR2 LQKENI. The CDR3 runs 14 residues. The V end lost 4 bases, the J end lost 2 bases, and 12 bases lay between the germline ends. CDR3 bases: TGTGCCAGCTCACTGGACGGGGCCCCCTACGAGCAGTACTTC. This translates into CASSLDGAPYEQYF.

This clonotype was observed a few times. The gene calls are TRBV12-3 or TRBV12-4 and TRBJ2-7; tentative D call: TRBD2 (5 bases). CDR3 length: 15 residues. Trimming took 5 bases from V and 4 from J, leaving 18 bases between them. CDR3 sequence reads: CASSPSMGDFYEQYF. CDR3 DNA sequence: TGTGCCAGCAGTCCTAGCATGGGTGACTTTTACGAGCAGTACTTC.

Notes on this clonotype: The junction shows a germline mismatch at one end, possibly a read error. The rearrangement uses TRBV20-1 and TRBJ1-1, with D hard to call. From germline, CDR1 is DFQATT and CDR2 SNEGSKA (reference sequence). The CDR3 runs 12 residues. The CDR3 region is CSASSVKTEAFF. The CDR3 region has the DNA TGCAGTGCTAGTAGTGTGAAGACTGAAGCTTTCTTT.

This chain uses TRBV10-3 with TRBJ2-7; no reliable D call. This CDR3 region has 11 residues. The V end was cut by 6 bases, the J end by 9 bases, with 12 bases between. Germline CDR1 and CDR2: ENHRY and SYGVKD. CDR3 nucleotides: TGTGCCATCAGGGCCGCCGTCGGGCAGTACTTC. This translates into CAIRAAVGQYF.

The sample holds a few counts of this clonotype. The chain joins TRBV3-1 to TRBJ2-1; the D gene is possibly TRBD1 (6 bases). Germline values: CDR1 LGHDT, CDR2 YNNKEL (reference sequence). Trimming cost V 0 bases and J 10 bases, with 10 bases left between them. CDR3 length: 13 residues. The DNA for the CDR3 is TGTGCCAGCAGCCAAGATCTTGGGGGCGAGCAGTTCTTC. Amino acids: CASSQDLGGEQFF.

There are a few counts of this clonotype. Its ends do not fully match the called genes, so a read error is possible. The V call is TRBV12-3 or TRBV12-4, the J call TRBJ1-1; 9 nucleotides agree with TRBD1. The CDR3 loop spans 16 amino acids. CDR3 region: CASRPGTGIPNTEVFF. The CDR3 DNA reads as TGTGCCAGCAGGCCCGGGACAGGGATTCCGAACACTGAAGTTTTCTTT.

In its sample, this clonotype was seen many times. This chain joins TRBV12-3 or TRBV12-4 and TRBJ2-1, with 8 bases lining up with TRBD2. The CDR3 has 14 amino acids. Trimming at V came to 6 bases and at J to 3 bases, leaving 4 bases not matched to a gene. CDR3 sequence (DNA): TGTGCCAGCAGCCTGACTAGCGTCTACAATGAGCAGTTCTTC. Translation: CASSLTSVYNEQFF.

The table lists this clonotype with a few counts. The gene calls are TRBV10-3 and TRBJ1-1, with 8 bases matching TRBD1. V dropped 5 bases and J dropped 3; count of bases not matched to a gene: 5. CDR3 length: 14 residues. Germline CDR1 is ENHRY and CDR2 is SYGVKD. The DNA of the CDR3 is TGTGCCATCAGTCCGACAGGGGTGGACACTGAAGCTTTCTTT. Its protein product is CAISPTGVDTEAFF.

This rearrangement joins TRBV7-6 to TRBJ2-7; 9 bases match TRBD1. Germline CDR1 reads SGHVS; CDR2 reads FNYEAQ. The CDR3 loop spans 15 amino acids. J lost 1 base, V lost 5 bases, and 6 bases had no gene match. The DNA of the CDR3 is TGTGCCAGCAGCCCCACAGGGGGCACTTCCTACGAGCAGTACTTC. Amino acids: CASSPTGGTSYEQYF.

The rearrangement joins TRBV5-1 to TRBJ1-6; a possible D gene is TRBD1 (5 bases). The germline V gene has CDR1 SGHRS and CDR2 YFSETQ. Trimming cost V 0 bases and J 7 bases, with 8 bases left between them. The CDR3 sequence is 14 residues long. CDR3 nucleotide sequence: TGCGCCAGCAGCTTGGAGGCAGGGAATTCACCCCTCCACTTT. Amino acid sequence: CASSLEAGNSPLHF.

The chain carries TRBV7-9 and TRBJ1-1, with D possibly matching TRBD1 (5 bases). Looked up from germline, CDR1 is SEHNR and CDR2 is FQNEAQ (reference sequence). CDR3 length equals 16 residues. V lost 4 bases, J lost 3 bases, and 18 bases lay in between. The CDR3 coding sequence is TGTGCCAGCAGCTCTCTTGGGCGGGGGTTGGACACTGAAGCTTTCTTT. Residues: CASSSLGRGLDTEAFF.